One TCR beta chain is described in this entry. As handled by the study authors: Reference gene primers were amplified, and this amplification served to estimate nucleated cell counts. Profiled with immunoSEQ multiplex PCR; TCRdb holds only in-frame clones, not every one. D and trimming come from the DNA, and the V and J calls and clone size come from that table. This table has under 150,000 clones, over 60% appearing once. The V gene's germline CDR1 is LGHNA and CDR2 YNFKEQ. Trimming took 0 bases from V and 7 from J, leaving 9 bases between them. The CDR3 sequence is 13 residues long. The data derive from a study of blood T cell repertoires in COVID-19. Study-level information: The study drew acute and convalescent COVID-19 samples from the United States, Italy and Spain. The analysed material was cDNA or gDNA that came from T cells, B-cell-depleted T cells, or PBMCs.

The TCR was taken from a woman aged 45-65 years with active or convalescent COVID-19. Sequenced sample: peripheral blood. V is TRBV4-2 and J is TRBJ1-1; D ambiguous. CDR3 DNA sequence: TGTGCCAGCAGCCAAGATTTGGGAGGTGAAGCTTTCTTT. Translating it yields CASSQDLGGEAFF.